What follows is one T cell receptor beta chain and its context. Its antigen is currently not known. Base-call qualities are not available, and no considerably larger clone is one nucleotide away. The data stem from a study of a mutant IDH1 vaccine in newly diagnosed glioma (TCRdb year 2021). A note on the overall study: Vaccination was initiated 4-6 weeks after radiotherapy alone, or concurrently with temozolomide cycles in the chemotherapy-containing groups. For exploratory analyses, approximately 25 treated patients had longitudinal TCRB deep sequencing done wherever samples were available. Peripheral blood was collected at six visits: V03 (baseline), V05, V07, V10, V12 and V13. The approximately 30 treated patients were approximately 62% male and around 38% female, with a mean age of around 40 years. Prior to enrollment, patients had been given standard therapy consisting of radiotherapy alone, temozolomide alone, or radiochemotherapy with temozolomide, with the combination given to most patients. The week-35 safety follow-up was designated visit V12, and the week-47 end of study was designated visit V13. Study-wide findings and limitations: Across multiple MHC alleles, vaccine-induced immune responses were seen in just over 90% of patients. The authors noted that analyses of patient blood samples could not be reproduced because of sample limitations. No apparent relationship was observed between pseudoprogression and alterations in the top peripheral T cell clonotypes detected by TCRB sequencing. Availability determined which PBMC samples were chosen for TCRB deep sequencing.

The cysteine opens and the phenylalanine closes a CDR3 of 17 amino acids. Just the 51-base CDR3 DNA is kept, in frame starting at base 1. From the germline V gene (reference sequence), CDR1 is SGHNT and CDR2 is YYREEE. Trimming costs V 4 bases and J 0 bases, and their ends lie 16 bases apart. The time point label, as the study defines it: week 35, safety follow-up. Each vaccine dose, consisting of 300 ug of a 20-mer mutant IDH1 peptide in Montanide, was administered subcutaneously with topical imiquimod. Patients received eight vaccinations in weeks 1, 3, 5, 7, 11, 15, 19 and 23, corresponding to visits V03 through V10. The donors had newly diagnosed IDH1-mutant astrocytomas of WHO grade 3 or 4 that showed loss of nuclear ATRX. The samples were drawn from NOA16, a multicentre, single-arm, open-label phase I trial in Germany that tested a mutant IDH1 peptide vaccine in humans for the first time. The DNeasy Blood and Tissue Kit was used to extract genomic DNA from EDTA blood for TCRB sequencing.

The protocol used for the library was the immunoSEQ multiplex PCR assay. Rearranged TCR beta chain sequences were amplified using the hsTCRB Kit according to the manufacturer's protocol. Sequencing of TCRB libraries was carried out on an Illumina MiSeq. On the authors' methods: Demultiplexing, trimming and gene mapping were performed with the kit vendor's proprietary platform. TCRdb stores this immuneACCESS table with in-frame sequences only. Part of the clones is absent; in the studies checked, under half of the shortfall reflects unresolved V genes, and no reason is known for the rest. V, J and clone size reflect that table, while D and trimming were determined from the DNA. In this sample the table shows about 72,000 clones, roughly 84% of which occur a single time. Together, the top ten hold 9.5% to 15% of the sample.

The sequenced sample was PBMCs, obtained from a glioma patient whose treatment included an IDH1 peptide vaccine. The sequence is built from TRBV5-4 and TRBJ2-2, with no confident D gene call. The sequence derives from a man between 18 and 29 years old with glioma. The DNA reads TGTGCCAGCAGCAACCGCCCGAGAGGCCCGAACACCGGGGAGCTGTTTTTT. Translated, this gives CASSNRPRGPNTGELFF.